Each of the 19 T cell receptor beta chains below was sequenced from the same sample in a study of T cells in Graves' hyperthyroidism and ophthalmopathy. Amplification of TCR beta CDR3 regions was performed using RNA transcripts as template. Carried out on the TCR CDR3, a first-round RT-PCR used the HTBI primer set. TCRdb re-called the multiplex PCR reads with MiXCR, one entry per CDR3 protein. The sample has 250,000 to 300,000 distinct CDR3 sequences; about a sixth are singletons. Sequencing was performed on blood. The receptors derive from a woman aged 60-75 years with Graves' ophthalmopathy.

This clonotype was observed at least ten times. The chain uses TRBV5-1 and TRBJ2-3, with D possibly matching TRBD2 (6 bases). The V end was cut by 3 bases, the J end by 0 bases, with 11 bases between. The CDR3 runs to 15 residues. Germline V CDR1 and CDR2: SGHRS, YFSETQ. In DNA, the CDR3 is TGCGCCAGCAGCTCGTCAAGCGGGAGCACAGATACGCAGTATTTT. This sequence encodes CASSSSSGSTDTQYF. The entire variable domain, with the rest obtained from reference TRBV5-1 and TRBJ2-3, is as follows: KAGVTQTPRYLIKTRGQQVTLSCSPISGHRSVSWYQQTPGQGLQFLFEYFSETQRNKGNFPGRFSGRQFSNSRSEMNVSTLELGDSALYLCASSSSSGSTDTQYFGPGTRLTVL.

This clonotype was seen repeatedly, ten times or more. The chain combines TRBV20-1 with TRBJ2-3; 9 positions match TRBD2. This CDR3 has 15 amino acids. CDR1 DFQATT and CDR2 SNEGSKA come from the germline V gene (reference sequence). Unmatched junction bases numbered 10, after V lost 5 bases and J lost 4 bases. The CDR3, as DNA: TGCAGTGCTGCCCGGCGGGGGGGCAGTCCAGATACGCAGTATTTT. It yields the protein CSAARRGGSPDTQYF.

This clonotype has ten or more counts. The V call is TRBV15, the J call TRBJ1-2; D not resolved. In germline, CDR1 is LNHNV, CDR2 YYDKDF (reference sequence). Trimming removed 1 base at V and 1 base at J, with 13 bases between. The CDR3 loop spans 16 amino acids. CDR3 DNA: TGTGCCACCAGCAGAGCCCAGCAGCAGATTAACTATGGCTACACCTTC. Its translation is CATSRAQQQINYGYTF.

The table lists this clonotype with a few counts. V gene TRBV4-1 combines with J gene TRBJ1-2; D is unresolved. This CDR3 region has 15 residues. The V end lost 3 bases, the J end lost 4 bases, and 15 bases lay between the germline ends. Per germline, CDR1 MGHRA and CDR2 YSYEKL. DNA for the CDR3: TGCGCCAGCAGCCAGACCCACGGCCAAACCTATGGCTACACCTTC. Amino acid sequence: CASSQTHGQTYGYTF.

This clonotype has more than one count but fewer than ten. CDR3 DNA: TGTGCCAGCAGCCCCCCTGGACTAGTCCCACCGGATACGCAGTATTTT. Residues: CASSPPGLVPPDTQYF. J is TRBJ2-3 and V is TRBV6-2 or TRBV6-3, with 7 bases fitting TRBD2. Germline CDR1 MNHEY, CDR2 SVGEGT. The V and J ends lost 6 bases and 6 bases, in that order; junction bases with no gene match: 15. This CDR3 has 16 residues.

Of note for this clonotype: A clone one base away is much larger, so this may be a read error. The CDR3, as DNA: TGTGCCATCAGCCCGGACAGGGGAAACTATGACTACACCTTC. This encodes CAISPDRGNYDYTF. V usage is TRBV6-8 and J usage is TRBJ1-2, with TRBD1 matching 9 bases. The CDR3 is 14 amino acids. Germline V CDR1 and CDR2: MNHGY, SAAAGT.

The rearrangement uses TRBV5-1 and TRBJ1-2; TRBD1 might be the D (5 bases). Germline V gives CDR1 SGHRS, CDR2 YFSETQ. The length of the CDR3 is 14 residues. The germline V and J ends were trimmed by 4 bases and 2 bases, with 12 bases remaining between them. The CDR3 loop is CASSLLTENYGYTF. The DNA for the CDR3 is TGCGCCAGCAGCCTTTTGACAGAAAACTATGGCTACACCTTC.

This clonotype was observed at least ten times. In nucleotides, the CDR3 is TGTGCCAGCAGAGGGACGGCCGAAAATCAGCCCCAGCATTTT. It encodes CASRGTAENQPQHF. This chain joins TRBV2 and TRBJ1-5, with a weak D call TRBD1 (5 bases). Germline V lookup: CDR1 SNHLY, CDR2 FYNNEI. The CDR3 runs 14 residues. The V end was cut by 6 bases, the J end by 4 bases, with 13 bases between.

This clonotype appeared many times. V and J are TRBV18 and TRBJ2-3; perhaps TRBD2 as D (6 bases). V was trimmed by 0 bases and J by 6 bases, leaving 13 bases between them. This CDR3 is built from 15 residues. Germline V CDR1 and CDR2: KGHSH, LQKENI. The CDR3 region is CASSPPVGGEDTQYF. In DNA form, the CDR3 reads TGTGCCAGCTCACCACCCGTGGGAGGTGAGGATACGCAGTATTTT.

This sequence joins TRBV4-2 and TRBJ1-4; 7 positions agree with TRBD1. This CDR3 has 16 residues. Unmatched junction bases numbered 8, after V lost 0 bases and J lost 7 bases. Per germline, CDR1 LGHNA and CDR2 YNFKEQ. CDR3 DNA sequence: TGTGCCAGCAGCCAAGAGCGGAAGGGGGCGAGTGAAAAACTGTTTTTT. Translation: CASSQERKGASEKLFF.

This clonotype was picked up a small number of times. V usage is TRBV7-2 and J usage is TRBJ1-2, with TRBD1 as a possible D gene (5 bases). The CDR3 totals 15 residues. Between the trimmed V and J ends, which lost 6 bases and 0 bases, there was a span of 14 bases. Germline-derived CDR1 and CDR2 are SGHTA and FQGNSA. The DNA for the CDR3 is TGTGCCAGCAGTCTATGGGGGATAACTAACTATGGCTACACCTTC. It yields the protein CASSLWGITNYGYTF.

At least ten counts were recorded for this clonotype. V and J are TRBV2 and TRBJ2-1; 9 bases agree with TRBD1. The CDR3 covers 15 residues. The germline CDR1 and CDR2 sequences are SNHLY and FYNNEI. Trimming at V came to 3 bases and at J to 7 bases, leaving 7 bases not matched to a gene. The DNA for the CDR3 is TGTGCCAGCAGTGAGTTCTGGGACAGGGCAAATGAGCAGTTCTTC. Protein product: CASSEFWDRANEQFF.

This clonotype was observed at least ten times. This chain connects TRBV12-5 to TRBJ2-1; 8 bases fit TRBD1. The germline gives CDR1 LGHNT, CDR2 FRNRAP. V shed 3 bases and J 7 bases; nucleotides not matched to a gene: 8. There are 15 residues in the CDR3. CDR3 in DNA: TGTGCTAGTGGTTTACCTCAGGGGGCGCGAAATGAGCAGTTCTTC. Translating gives CASGLPQGARNEQFF.

This chain links TRBV4-3 with TRBJ1-2; no clear D. Germline assignment: CDR1 LGHNA and CDR2 YSLEER. Deletions cut 0 bases from V and 6 bases from J, with 11 bases between. The CDR3 is made up of 14 amino acids. Here the CDR3 DNA reads TGCGCCAGCAGCCAAGATAGGCAGGACCATGGCTACACCTTC. The encoded protein is CASSQDRQDHGYTF.

A few counts support this clonotype. The V call is TRBV5-1, the J call TRBJ2-5, with D tentatively TRBD1 (5 bases). The CDR3 has 15 residues. V was pared by 4 bases and J by 3 bases, with 16 bases between. In germline, CDR1 is SGHRS, CDR2 YFSETQ. Here the CDR3 reads CASSLKEVREETQYF. The DNA for the CDR3 is TGCGCCAGCAGCCTCAAAGAAGTCAGGGAAGAGACCCAGTACTTC.

This clonotype was counted at least ten times. This chain links TRBV7-2 with TRBJ2-1; 15 bases agree with TRBD2. V lost 0 bases, J lost 13 bases, and 4 bases stayed unmatched. Germline CDR1 and CDR2: SGHTA and FQGNSA. The CDR3 has 15 residues. In DNA form, the CDR3 reads TGTGCCAGCAGCTTAGCTGGACTAGCGGGAGGGCCCCAGTTCTTC. Translating gives CASSLAGLAGGPQFF. Using reference TRBV7-2 and TRBJ2-1 for the parts outside the CDR3, the full variable domain is GAGVSQSPSNKVTEKGKDVELRCDPISGHTALYWYRQSLGQGLEFLIYFQGNSAPDKSGLPSDRFSAERTGGSVSTLTIQRTQQEDSAVYLCASSLAGLAGGPQFFGPGTRLTVL.

This clonotype was seen many times. The chain carries TRBV7-9 and TRBJ1-2; TRBD1 agrees at 7 bases. Per germline, CDR1 SEHNR and CDR2 FQNEAQ (reference sequence). V was clipped by 5 bases and J by 4 bases; unmatched bases: 22. This CDR3 region has 19 residues. The CDR3 loop is CASSPDIRTGALYGYGYTF. The CDR3 DNA reads TGTGCCAGCAGCCCCGACATAAGGACAGGCGCCCTTTATGGCTATGGCTACACCTTC.

The chain recombines TRBV11-2 with TRBJ2-7, with 7 bases lining up with TRBD2. J was trimmed by 7 bases and V by 6 bases; bases with no gene match: 18. This CDR3 comprises 16 residues. CDR1 is SGHAT, CDR2 FQNNGV, per germline. CDR3 nucleotide sequence: TGTGCCAGCAGGTTTAGCGTTGCGGGAGCGGTGGGTGAGCAGTACTTC. It encodes CASRFSVAGAVGEQYF. The entire variable domain, with the rest obtained from reference TRBV11-2 and TRBJ2-7, is as follows: EAGVAQSPRYKIIEKRQSVAFWCNPISGHATLYWYQQILGQGPKLLIQFQNNGVVDDSQLPKDRFSAERLKGVDSTLKIQPAKLEDSAVYLCASRFSVAGAVGEQYFGPGTRLTVT.

This clonotype was counted many times. The CDR3 loop is CSASSGVVTFF. The CDR3 region has the DNA TGCAGTGCTAGCTCCGGGGTAGTGACTTTCTTT. V is TRBV20-1 and J is TRBJ1-1; no firm D call. CDR1 is DFQATT, CDR2 SNEGSKA, per germline (reference sequence). This CDR3 has 11 amino acids. The V end lost 3 bases, the J end lost 12 bases, and 14 bases lay between the germline ends.